These T cell receptor beta chains were read from a single sample in a study of cytomegalovirus exposure and HLA in healthy donors. Here immunoSEQ multiplex PCR was the method, and the copy in TCRdb shows in-frame clones only, minus some. The sample has some 160,000 clones; roughly 84% are singletons. The specimen sequenced was PBMCs. Receptor source: a woman aged 18-29 years in good health and CMV-seronegative. Both conserved end residues are part of each CDR3. Each record gives: D gene, V gene, J gene, CDR3 length, CDR3 DNA, CDR3 protein. D genes are given only for firm matches.

NA	TRBV6-1	TRBJ1-2	11	TGTGCCAGTGGGCGCGCCTATGGCTACACCTTC	CASGRAYGYTF
TRBD1	TRBV11-3	TRBJ2-7	15	TGTGCCAGCAGCGGCTTGGACAGGGCAACCTACGAGCAGTACTTC	CASSGLDRATYEQYF
NA	TRBV5-1	TRBJ2-3	13	TGCGCCAGCCGAGGTGCTAGCACAGATACGCAGTATTTT	CASRGASTDTQYF
TRBD1	TRBV19	TRBJ1-5	15	TGTGCCAGTAGTAACAGACAGGGCGGTACTCAGCCCCAGCATTTT	CASSNRQGGTQPQHF
NA	TRBV5-5	TRBJ2-7	13	TGTGCCAGCAGCTTGGCAGGGTCCTACGAGCAGTACTTC	CASSLAGSYEQYF
NA	TRBV7-2	TRBJ2-2	16	TGTGCCAGCAGCTTATCGGGCGGGGTTTCGGTCGGGGAGCTGTTTTTT	CASSLSGGVSVGELFF
TRBD1	TRBV18	TRBJ2-4	15	TGTGCCAGCTCACCACCGCCAGGGGGCAAAAACATTCAGTACTTC	CASSPPPGGKNIQYF
NA	TRBV30	TRBJ2-7	12	TGTGCCTGGAGTCGGGGGACCTACGAGCAGTACTTC	CAWSRGTYEQYF
NA	TRBV19	TRBJ1-6	13	TGTGCCACCACAGGGAGCGATAATTCACCCCTCCACTTT	CATTGSDNSPLHF
NA	TRBV7-8	TRBJ2-3	15	TGTGCCAGCAGCCCCGGGGTGGGTTTCACAGATACGCAGTATTTT	CASSPGVGFTDTQYF
TRBD1	TRBV9	TRBJ1-2	13	TGTGCCAGCAGCGTAGACAGGGGCTATGGCTACACCTTC	CASSVDRGYGYTF